The 18 T cell receptor beta chains in this list originate from one sample, sequenced in a study of blood T cell repertoires in COVID-19. This table comes from immunoSEQ multiplex PCR, and its TCRdb copy is limited to in-frame clones, with some not included. There are roughly 320,000 clones in the sample; around nine tenths occur only once, and around 1.4% lies in the top ten. Input material: peripheral blood. The receptors come from a man in his 70s with acute or convalescent COVID-19.

The genes are TRBV3-1 (or the pseudogene TRBV3-2) and TRBJ2-2; unclear D gene. V dropped 1 base and J dropped 7 bases, with 10 bases sitting between them. The CDR3 totals 14 residues. Germline CDR1 reads LGHDT; CDR2 reads YNNKEL (reference sequence). CDR3 protein: CASSQGAMNGELFF. CDR3 bases: TGTGCCAGCAGCCAAGGGGCCATGAACGGGGAGCTGTTTTTT.

V gene TRBV6-5 combines with J gene TRBJ2-1; 8 bases map to TRBD1. The germline gives CDR1 MNHEY, CDR2 SVGAGI. J lost 4 bases, V lost 6 bases, and 5 bases had no gene match. This CDR3 is built from 14 residues. CDR3 loop: CASRETGVYNEQFF. The CDR3, as DNA: TGTGCCAGCAGAGAGACAGGGGTATACAATGAGCAGTTCTTC.

The V gene is TRBV9, the J gene TRBJ2-2; 7 bases fit TRBD1. Germline V gene sequence: CDR1 SGDLS, CDR2 YYNGEE. CDR3 length: 12 amino acids. Trimming removed 4 bases from V and 11 bases from J; junction bases left unmatched: 5. The CDR3 region has the DNA TGTGCCAGCAGCCCCGCAGGGGGAGAGCTGTTTTTT. As protein: CASSPAGGELFF.

The chain employs TRBV7-9 and TRBJ1-5; D is unresolved. Germline values: CDR1 SEHNR, CDR2 FQNEAQ (reference sequence). Trimming pared 4 bases from V and 0 bases from J, leaving 7 bases between. The CDR3 is 14 residues long. As DNA, the CDR3 is TGTGCCAGCAGCTCAGTTGGTAGCAATCAGCCCCAGCATTTT. This encodes CASSSVGSNQPQHF.

The V and J genes are TRBV19 and TRBJ2-2; TRBD2 agrees at 12 bases. The CDR3 is made up of 14 amino acids. Trimming at V came to 6 bases and at J to 8 bases, leaving 4 bases not matched to a gene. Germline values: CDR1 LNHDA, CDR2 SQIVND (reference sequence). The CDR3: CASRKLAGGGELFF. The DNA of the CDR3 is TGTGCCAGTAGGAAACTAGCGGGAGGAGGGGAGCTGTTTTTT.

The V call is TRBV6-5, the J call TRBJ1-5; 9 bases line up with TRBD1. The trim removed 6 bases at V and 7 bases at J, leaving 7 bases unmatched. This CDR3 region has 14 residues. The V gene's germline CDR1 is MNHEY and CDR2 SVGAGI. The CDR3 reads CASRGQGEGQPQHF. The CDR3, as DNA: TGTGCCAGCAGGGGACAGGGAGAAGGACAGCCCCAGCATTTT.

The chain is built from TRBV5-1 and TRBJ2-3; 8 bases match TRBD1. This CDR3 region has 16 residues. The trim removed 0 bases at V and 1 base at J, leaving 4 bases unmatched. CDR1 is SGHRS, CDR2 YFSETQ, per germline. The CDR3 DNA is TGCGCCAGCAGCTTGGGCGGGACAGGAGGCACAGATACGCAGTATTTT. Translation: CASSLGGTGGTDTQYF.

V is TRBV6-6 and J is TRBJ1-4, with TRBD1 as a possible D gene (5 bases). There are 15 residues in the CDR3. With 2 bases removed from V and 8 bases from J, the gap between germline ends came to 15 bases. The germline V gene encodes CDR1 MNHNY and CDR2 SVGAGI (reference sequence). The CDR3 reads CASSYGRGSTEKLFF. The CDR3 coding sequence is TGTGCCAGCAGTTACGGTAGGGGATCGACCGAAAAACTGTTTTTT.

The CDR3 spells CAISDQQTNTEAFF. DNA for the CDR3: TGTGCCATCAGTGACCAACAGACCAACACTGAAGCTTTCTTT. This sequence joins TRBV10-3 and TRBJ1-1; no clear D gene. The CDR3 has 14 residues. V was cut by 3 bases and J by 2 bases, with 10 bases left in between. In germline, CDR1 is ENHRY, CDR2 SYGVKD.

The chain has TRBV30 and TRBJ1-2; 10 bases are a match to TRBD1. Trimming cost V 4 bases and J 0 bases; bases outside gene matches: 5. CDR1 GTSNPN and CDR2 SVGIG come from the germline V gene (reference sequence). CDR3 length: 15 residues. This CDR3 reads CAWTPGTGANYGYTF. CDR3 nucleotide sequence: TGTGCCTGGACCCCCGGGACAGGGGCTAACTATGGCTACACCTTC.

The chain carries TRBV7-9 and TRBJ1-1, with unresolved D. Germline V gives CDR1 SEHNR, CDR2 FQNEAQ (reference sequence). The CDR3 spans 12 residues. Between the trimmed V and J ends, which lost 1 base and 5 bases, there was a span of 5 bases. The CDR3 here is CASSLGRTEAFF. For the CDR3, the DNA is TGTGCCAGCAGCTTAGGTAGAACTGAAGCTTTCTTT.

V gene TRBV9 combines with J gene TRBJ1-1; D remains unclear. Germline lookup yields CDR1 SGDLS and CDR2 YYNGEE. The CDR3 covers 13 residues. V was trimmed by 0 bases and J by 3 bases, leaving 6 bases between them. The CDR3 region is CASSVARHTEAFF. CDR3 sequence (DNA): TGTGCCAGCAGCGTAGCTAGGCACACTGAAGCTTTCTTT. Variable domain in full (rest from reference TRBV9 and TRBJ1-1): DSGVTQTPKHLITATGQRVTLRCSPRSGDLSVYWYQQSLDQGLQFLIQYYNGEERAKGNILERFSAQQFPDLHSELNLSSLELGDSALYFCASSVARHTEAFFGQGTRLTVV.

This chain connects TRBV15 to TRBJ2-7; TRBD2 matches at 9 bases. CDR1 and CDR2 from the germline V gene are LNHNV and YYDKDF (reference sequence). The CDR3 covers 15 residues. Trimming took 6 bases from V and 7 from J; bases not matched to a gene: 13. The CDR3 nucleotides read TGTGCCACCAGTCGGGTAGCGGGAGACTCCCTAGAGCAGTACTTC. Amino acids: CATSRVAGDSLEQYF. The full variable domain, rest sourced from reference TRBV15 and TRBJ2-7, is DAMVIQNPRYQVTQFGKPVTLSCSQTLNHNVMYWYQQKSSQAPKLLFHYYDKDFNNEADTPDNFQSRRPNTSFCFLDIRSPGLGDTAMYLCATSRVAGDSLEQYFGPGTRLTVT.

V and J are TRBV6-5 and TRBJ2-7; D is perhaps TRBD2 (5 bases). Germline V lookup: CDR1 MNHEY, CDR2 SVGAGI. Trimming left V 0 bases short and J 2 bases short, with 8 bases between. The CDR3 is 14 residues long. This chain's CDR3 is CASSYSTGAYEQYF. CDR3 nucleotides: TGTGCCAGCAGTTACTCGACCGGGGCCTACGAGCAGTACTTC.

This clone showed up just once. The genes are TRBV7-2 and TRBJ2-7; TRBD2 aligns across 10 bases. Germline V gives CDR1 SGHTA, CDR2 FQGNSA. CDR3 length: 13 amino acids. J was trimmed by 7 bases and V by 4 bases; bases with no gene match: 4. DNA for the CDR3: TGTGCCAGCAGCTCACGGACTAGCGGTGAGCAGTACTTC. Translation: CASSSRTSGEQYF.

The chain couples TRBV6-5 to TRBJ1-5, with D perhaps TRBD1 (5 bases). CDR3 length: 13 amino acids. The V gene lost 7 bases and the J gene lost 5 bases, with 12 bases spanning the gap. Looked up from germline, CDR1 is MNHEY and CDR2 is SVGAGI. The CDR3 is CASNWGRDQPQHF. The CDR3 nucleotides read TGTGCCAGCAATTGGGGGAGGGATCAGCCCCAGCATTTT.

The CDR3 is CASSLRKNSPLHF. The CDR3 DNA sequence: TGTGCCAGCTCGTTGAGAAAAAATTCACCCCTCCACTTT. The chain recombines TRBV7-3 with TRBJ1-6; D remains ambiguous. Between the trimmed V and J ends, which lost 8 bases and 7 bases, there was a span of 12 bases. Germline CDR1 is SGHTA and CDR2 is FQGTGA. This CDR3 is built from 13 residues.

The chain joins TRBV18 to TRBJ2-1; 9 bases are a match to TRBD1. J was trimmed by 1 base and V by 6 bases; bases with no gene match: 10. Germline CDR1 is KGHSH and CDR2 is LQKENI. This CDR3 has 17 residues. CDR3 in amino acids: CASSSTGQGFSYNEQFF. The DNA of the CDR3 is TGTGCCAGCTCGTCGACCGGACAGGGGTTTTCCTACAATGAGCAGTTCTTC.